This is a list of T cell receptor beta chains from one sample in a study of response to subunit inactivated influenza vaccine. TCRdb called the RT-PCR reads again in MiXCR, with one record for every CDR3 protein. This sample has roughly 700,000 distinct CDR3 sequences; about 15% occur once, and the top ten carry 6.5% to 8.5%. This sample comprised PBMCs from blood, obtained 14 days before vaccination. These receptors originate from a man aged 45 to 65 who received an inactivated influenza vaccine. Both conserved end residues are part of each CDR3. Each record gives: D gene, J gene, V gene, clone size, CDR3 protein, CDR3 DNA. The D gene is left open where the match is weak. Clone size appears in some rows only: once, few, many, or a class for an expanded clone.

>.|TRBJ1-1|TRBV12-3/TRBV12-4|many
CASTSIGGLTEAFF
TGTGCCAGCACCAGTATCGGCGGCTTGACTGAAGCTTTCTTT
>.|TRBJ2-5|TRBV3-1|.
CASSHRTVGIQTQYF
TGTGCCAGCAGCCACCGGACAGTCGGAATACAGACCCAGTACTTC
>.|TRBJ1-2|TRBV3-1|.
CASSQGGNYGYTF
TGTGCCAGCAGCCAAGGGGGTAACTATGGCTACACCTTC
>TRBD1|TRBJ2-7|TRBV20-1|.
CSARDLQGRTGKNEQYF
TGCAGTGCTAGAGATCTCCAAGGTCGGACAGGGAAAAACGAGCAGTACTTC
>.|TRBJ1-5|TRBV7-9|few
CASSPTLGDQPQHF
TGTGCCAGCAGCCCCACTTTGGGGGATCAGCCCCAGCATTTT
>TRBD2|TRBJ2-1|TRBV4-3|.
CASSQEIAGGWDEQFF
TGCGCCAGCAGCCAAGAAATAGCGGGAGGATGGGATGAGCAGTTCTTC
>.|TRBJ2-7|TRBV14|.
CASSLVGQADVYEQYF
TGTGCCAGCAGCCTCGTGGGGCAAGCGGACGTCTACGAGCAGTACTTC
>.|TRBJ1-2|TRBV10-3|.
CAISEPGSGIGYTF
TGTGCCATCAGTGAGCCAGGGAGCGGCATTGGCTACACCTTC
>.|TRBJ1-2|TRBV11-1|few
CASSLAHDSYGYTF
TGTGCCAGCAGCTTAGCGCACGACAGCTATGGCTACACCTTC
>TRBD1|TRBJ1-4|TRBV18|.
CASSALPGQSRNEKLFF
TGTGCCAGCTCAGCACTCCCGGGACAGTCCAGGAATGAAAAACTGTTTTTT
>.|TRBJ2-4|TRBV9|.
CASSPAPQENIQYF
TGTGCCAGCAGCCCCGCTCCTCAAGAAAACATTCAGTACTTC
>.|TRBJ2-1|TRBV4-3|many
CASSQDLRASSYNEQFF
TGCGCCAGCAGCCAAGATCTGCGGGCGTCCTCCTACAATGAGCAGTTCTTC
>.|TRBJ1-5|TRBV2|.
CACSLDLWLGGNSNQPQHF
TGTGCCTGCAGTTTAGATCTCTGGTTAGGGGGAAACAGCAATCAGCCCCAGCATTTT
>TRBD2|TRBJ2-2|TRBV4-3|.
CASSQDAGVTGELFF
TGCGCCAGCAGCCAAGACGCGGGGGTTACCGGGGAGCTGTTTTTT
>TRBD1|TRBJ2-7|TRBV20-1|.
CSAIPGQGGYEQYF
TGCAGTGCTATTCCGGGACAGGGCGGCTACGAGCAGTACTTC
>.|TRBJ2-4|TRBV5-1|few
CASSLRTEDIQYF
TGCGCCAGCAGCTTGCGGACGGAGGACATTCAGTACTTC